This TCR beta chain came from a study of cytotoxic CD8 clonotypes in ibrutinib-treated CLL. J was trimmed by 15 bases and V by 4 bases; bases with no gene match: 12. CDR1 and CDR2 from the germline V gene are SGHTA and FQGNSA. The CDR3 consists of 14 residues. Generated by immunoSEQ multiplex PCR, the TCRdb table keeps only in-frame clones and is missing some. The sample contains around 310,000 clones, around four fifths of which appear only once. The clonotype was recovered from a human donor with chronic lymphocytic leukemia. This chain links TRBV7-2 with TRBJ2-1; 10 bases fit TRBD1. The source was PBMCs, collected before ibrutinib treatment. CDR3 coding DNA: TGTGCCAGCAGCTACAGAACCGGGACAGGGGTTCTGTTCTTC. Translation: CASSYRTGTGVLFF. The full variable domain, with the rest looked up from reference TRBV7-2 and TRBJ2-1, is GAGVSQSPSNKVTEKGKDVELRCDPISGHTALYWYRQSLGQGLEFLIYFQGNSAPDKSGLPSDRFSAERTGGSVSTLTIQRTQQEDSAVYLCASSYRTGTGVLFFGPGTRLTVL.